The clone carrying this TCR beta chain was detected only a few times. Antigen unknown. MiXCR, run by TCRdb on the reads, gives a single entry per CDR3 protein. The data contain about 400,000 distinct CDR3 sequences, approximately 30% of them singletons. The sample belongs to a study of T cell repertoires in cytomegalovirus infection. The overall study: Newly reported HLA-C-restricted and thoroughly characterized HLA-B-restricted CMV epitopes were employed. Public signatures in TCR beta pointed to CMV infection and matching HLA type. Study conclusions and caveats: The response measured ex vivo was dominated by TCR beta clonotypes (HLA-C-restricted and CMV-specific). Individuals carrying CMV plus the relevant HLA were identified by cumulative frequency of public TCR beta families.

Germline loops: CDR1 LNHDA, CDR2 SQIVND (reference sequence). V was shortened by 2 bases and J by 3 bases, with 17 bases between the two germline ends. This CDR3 spans 16 amino acids. Sequencing was performed on cultured PBMCs, taken from culture after CMV antigen stimulation. This clonotype was obtained from a human donor in good health (CMV status not recorded). Some clones in this sample may be carry-over from other donors' samples. The rearrangement joins TRBV19 to TRBJ2-7; no reliable D call. CDR3 nucleotides: TGTGCCAGTAGTATAATGACAAGGGCCAGCTACTACGAGCAGTACGTC. Translated: CASSIMTRASYYEQYV.